A single sample is the source of the 29 T cell receptor beta chains below, sequenced in a study of cytomegalovirus exposure and HLA in healthy donors. The PCR contained 60 Vbeta and 13 Jbeta primers. Sequenced by immunoSEQ multiplex PCR; TCRdb stores in-frame clones only, minus some. The repertoire holds fewer than 150,000 clones, with 80% as singletons. The sample comprised PBMCs. These receptors were collected from a man aged 40-49 years in good health and CMV-seronegative.

The rearrangement uses TRBV10-3 and TRBJ1-1; the D gene is possibly TRBD1 (5 bases). CDR1 is ENHRY, CDR2 SYGVKD, per germline. The CDR3 length is 13 residues. Trimming stripped 6 bases from V and 1 base from J, with 9 bases between. Here the CDR3 reads CAISLQENTEAFF. CDR3 bases: TGTGCCATCAGCCTACAGGAGAACACTGAAGCTTTCTTT.

The sample holds a few counts of this clone. The chain recombines TRBV30 with TRBJ1-2, with 7 bases that match TRBD1. From germline, CDR1 is GTSNPN and CDR2 SVGIG (reference sequence). V lost 6 bases and J lost 4; bases outside the gene matches: 11. The CDR3 length is 14 residues. The chain's CDR3 is CACTGQSGRYGYTF. DNA for the CDR3: TGTGCCTGTACGGGACAGTCTGGACGCTATGGCTACACCTTC.

CDR3 loop: CASSHGQGFEKLFF. CDR3 DNA: TGTGCCAGCAGCCACGGACAGGGGTTTGAAAAACTGTTTTTT. The chain has TRBV7-8 and TRBJ1-4, with TRBD1 identical over 9 bases. This CDR3 has 14 residues. Per germline, CDR1 SGHVS and CDR2 FQNEAQ. With V trimmed by 5 bases and J by 7 bases, 5 bases remained unmatched.

A note on this clone: The sample has other DNA sequences that encode this CDR3 too. The chain employs TRBV10-3 and TRBJ2-5; D may be TRBD1 (6 bases). This CDR3 region has 13 residues. Germline values: CDR1 ENHRY, CDR2 SYGVKD. V lost 3 bases, J lost 5 bases, and 10 bases lay in between. DNA for the CDR3: TGTGCCATCAGTGACAGGGGCGGTGAGACCCAGTACTTC. Amino acid sequence: CAISDRGGETQYF.

The sample holds one count of this clone. The J gene is TRBJ1-2, the V gene TRBV29-1, with no clear D. This CDR3 spans 13 amino acids. The V and J ends lost 1 base and 6 bases respectively, with 12 bases between them. Per germline, CDR1 SQVTM and CDR2 ANQGSEA. In nucleotides, the CDR3 is TGCAGCGTTGAAGCGATAGAGTTCCATGGCTACACCTTC. This encodes CSVEAIEFHGYTF.

The chain uses TRBV6-1 and TRBJ2-2, with D possibly matching TRBD2 (5 bases). Germline V gene lookup returns CDR1 MNHNS and CDR2 SASEGT. Between the trimmed V and J ends, which lost 4 bases and 1 base, there was a span of 7 bases. This CDR3 has 14 amino acids. The CDR3 DNA sequence: TGTGCCAGCAGTGGAGGGATGAACACCGGGGAGCTGTTTTTT. Encoded protein: CASSGGMNTGELFF.

The chain has TRBV28 and TRBJ1-2; 8 bases map to TRBD1. The CDR3 loop spans 15 amino acids. With 4 bases clipped from V and 3 bases from J, the junction kept 7 bases outside the gene matches. Germline V gives CDR1 MDHEN, CDR2 SYDVKM. In DNA form, the CDR3 reads TGTGCCAGCAGTTCCCAGACAGGGGCGGACTATGGCTACACCTTC. This translates into CASSSQTGADYGYTF.

The chain uses TRBV27 and TRBJ2-1; 12 bases are a match to TRBD2. V shed 2 bases, J shed 7 bases, and the junction held 6 bases outside the gene matches. This CDR3 is built from 16 residues. CDR1 MNHEY and CDR2 SMNVEV come from the germline V gene (reference sequence). Here the CDR3 DNA reads TGTGCCAGCAGTTTACAAGGAGGACTAGCGGGAAATGAGCAGTTCTTC. Its translation is CASSLQGGLAGNEQFF.

The chain recombines TRBV5-1 with TRBJ2-1; the D gene is possibly TRBD2 (5 bases). The CDR3 covers 15 residues. Trimming removed 0 bases at V and 3 bases at J, with 10 bases between. Germline lookup yields CDR1 SGHRS and CDR2 YFSETQ. The CDR3 spells CASSLGVSGYNEQFF. In nucleotides, the CDR3 is TGCGCCAGCAGCTTGGGGGTGAGCGGCTACAATGAGCAGTTCTTC.

The J gene is TRBJ1-5, the V gene TRBV28; 7 positions agree with TRBD1. This CDR3 is built from 14 residues. CDR1 is MDHEN and CDR2 is SYDVKM in the germline V gene. J lost 6 bases, V lost 6 bases, and 8 bases had no gene match. CDR3 loop: CASSTGTAGQPQHF. The CDR3 DNA reads as TGTGCCAGCAGCACCGGGACAGCAGGTCAGCCCCAGCATTTT.

This clone was recorded a few times. The chain employs TRBV19 and TRBJ2-1, with 7 bases identical to TRBD1. This CDR3 has 15 residues. CDR1 LNHDA and CDR2 SQIVND come from the germline V gene (reference sequence). V lost 5 bases, J lost 4 bases, and 8 bases stayed unmatched. The CDR3 reads CASSSGTELYNEQFF. CDR3 nucleotides: TGTGCCAGTAGTTCCGGGACAGAGCTTTACAATGAGCAGTTCTTC.

The chain joins TRBV6-1 to TRBJ2-2, with D tentatively TRBD1 (5 bases). Germline V gene lookup returns CDR1 MNHNS and CDR2 SASEGT. This CDR3 is built from 15 residues. Trimming left V 5 bases short and J 3 bases short, with 13 bases between. CDR3 residues: CASSPTPGYTGELFF. The CDR3 DNA reads TGTGCCAGCAGTCCTACCCCAGGGTACACCGGGGAGCTGTTTTTT.

The gene calls are TRBV7-8 and TRBJ1-4; 8 bases line up with TRBD1. The germline V gene encodes CDR1 SGHVS and CDR2 FQNEAQ. The CDR3 contains 14 residues. J gave up 8 bases and V 5 bases, and 7 bases lay outside the gene matches. The CDR3 coding sequence is TGTGCCAGCAGCCTCCAGGGGGCCGGCGAAAAACTGTTTTTT. It yields the protein CASSLQGAGEKLFF.

The rearrangement uses TRBV2 and TRBJ1-3, with 9 bases matching TRBD1. Germline CDR1 reads SNHLY; CDR2 reads FYNNEI. V shed 6 bases, J shed 3 bases, and the junction held 3 bases outside the gene matches. The CDR3 consists of 14 residues. The CDR3 protein is CASRGTGFGNTIYF. Here the CDR3 DNA reads TGTGCCAGCAGAGGGACAGGGTTTGGAAACACCATATATTTT.

The gene calls are TRBV5-1 and TRBJ1-5; a weak D match, TRBD1 (6 bases). Germline CDR1 reads SGHRS; CDR2 reads YFSETQ. Deletions cut 0 bases from V and 6 bases from J, with 16 bases between. The CDR3 sequence is 16 residues long. The CDR3 DNA sequence: TGCGCCAGCAGCTTGGGGGTCGCGGGGGCCGGTCAGCCCCAGCATTTT. It yields the protein CASSLGVAGAGQPQHF.

V and J are TRBV19 and TRBJ1-2; 7 bases are a match to TRBD1. This CDR3 comprises 15 residues. Germline CDR1 LNHDA, CDR2 SQIVND (reference sequence). Trimming took 5 bases from V and 5 from J; bases not matched to a gene: 11. CDR3 residues: CASSPPGQRTYGYTF. The CDR3 nucleotides read TGTGCCAGTAGTCCTCCGGGACAGAGAACGTATGGCTACACCTTC.

The V gene is TRBV5-4, the J gene TRBJ2-7, with 12 positions matching TRBD2. The CDR3 sequence is 15 residues long. Germline CDR1 is SGHNT and CDR2 is YYREEE (reference sequence). V shed 4 bases, J shed 0 bases, and the junction held 2 bases outside the gene matches. CDR3 DNA: TGTGCCAGCAGCCGGACTAGCGGGGACTCCTACGAGCAGTACTTC. Translated: CASSRTSGDSYEQYF.

The J gene is TRBJ2-3, the V gene TRBV7-9; TRBD1 agrees at 8 bases. Germline assignment: CDR1 SEHNR and CDR2 FQNEAQ (reference sequence). This CDR3 region has 16 residues. The junction had 12 bases not matched to a gene; V was cut back by 5 bases and J by 5 bases. CDR3 in amino acids: CASSLGAGGSEDTQYF. As DNA, the CDR3 is TGTGCCAGCAGCCTGGGGGCAGGGGGCTCAGAAGATACGCAGTATTTT.

J is TRBJ1-5 and V is TRBV6-4; TRBD1 aligns across 9 bases. The V gene end was trimmed by 2 bases and the J gene end by 0 bases; junction bases not matched to a gene: 5. The CDR3 has 17 amino acids. Germline V gene lookup returns CDR1 MRHNA and CDR2 SNTAGT. CDR3 DNA sequence: TGTGCCAGCAGTGACCGGGACAGGGATAATAGCAATCAGCCCCAGCATTTT. Encoded protein: CASSDRDRDNSNQPQHF.

V gene TRBV30 combines with J gene TRBJ2-7, with D perhaps matching TRBD2 (7 bases). Per germline, CDR1 GTSNPN and CDR2 SVGIG (reference sequence). This CDR3 comprises 12 residues. The CDR3 coding sequence is TGTGCTTGGGGGGGCACATCCTACGAGCAGTACTTC. Amino acid sequence: CAWGGTSYEQYF.

CDR3 protein: CAISDVTSGQETQYF. As DNA, the CDR3 is TGTGCCATCAGTGATGTGACTAGCGGCCAAGAGACCCAGTACTTC. The rearrangement links TRBV10-3 to TRBJ2-5, with 9 bases lining up with TRBD2. The CDR3 is 15 amino acids. V shed 3 bases and J 1 base; nucleotides not matched to a gene: 3. The germline V gene has CDR1 ENHRY and CDR2 SYGVKD.

The chain combines TRBV28 with TRBJ1-1, with a possible D match to TRBD1 (5 bases). Germline lookup yields CDR1 MDHEN and CDR2 SYDVKM. V shed 4 bases and J shed 4 bases, with 10 bases lying between them. The CDR3 has 13 amino acids. CDR3 in amino acids: CASSSTVGTEAFF. The CDR3 bases are TGTGCCAGCAGTTCGACAGTTGGCACTGAAGCTTTCTTT.

The chain carries TRBV6-5 and TRBJ2-3; 10 bases are a match to TRBD2. The germline V gene encodes CDR1 MNHEY and CDR2 SVGAGI. The junction had 5 bases not matched to a gene; V was cut back by 5 bases and J by 3 bases. CDR3 length equals 15 residues. Here the CDR3 reads CASSAGLAVTDTQYF. As DNA, the CDR3 is TGTGCCAGCAGTGCCGGACTAGCGGTTACAGATACGCAGTATTTT.

The CDR3 spells CASTGETQYF. CDR3 bases: TGTGCCAGTACGGGGGAGACCCAGTACTTC. The chain joins TRBV28 to TRBJ2-5, with D tentatively TRBD2 (5 bases). Germline values: CDR1 MDHEN, CDR2 SYDVKM. The CDR3 is 10 residues long. The V gene lost 9 bases and the J gene lost 5 bases, with 7 bases spanning the gap.

The chain has TRBV28 and TRBJ2-2; D gene unclear. Germline V gene lookup returns CDR1 MDHEN and CDR2 SYDVKM. The CDR3 contains 17 residues. Trimming took off 4 bases at V and 0 bases at J, with 15 bases between the two ends. CDR3 coding DNA: TGTGCCAGCAGTTCCCCGTCGTGGGCCACGAACACCGGGGAGCTGTTTTTT. Translation: CASSSPSWATNTGELFF. The whole variable domain, filled in from reference TRBV28 and TRBJ2-2, reads DVKVTQSSRYLVKRTGEKVFLECVQDMDHENMFWYRQDPGLGLRLIYFSYDVKMKEKGDIPEGYSVSREKKERFSLILESASTNQTSMYLCASSSPSWATNTGELFFGEGSRLTVL.

The chain links TRBV28 to TRBJ2-7; D remains unclear. This CDR3 region has 12 residues. CDR1 is MDHEN, CDR2 SYDVKM, per germline. Trimming pared 3 bases from V and 0 bases from J, leaving 3 bases between. In nucleotides, the CDR3 is TGTGCCAGCAGTTTTAGCTCCTACGAGCAGTACTTC. This gives the protein CASSFSSYEQYF.

This clone was seen a few times. The chain is built from TRBV6-1 and TRBJ1-1; possible D gene TRBD1, 5 bases. There are 15 residues in the CDR3. The V gene's germline CDR1 is MNHNS and CDR2 SASEGT. V was cut by 6 bases and J by 7 bases, with 21 bases left in between. The CDR3 region has the DNA TGTGCCAGCAGCCAAGGGTGGACACCGGTTGGTGAAGCTTTCTTT. Its protein is CASSQGWTPVGEAFF.

V gene TRBV28 combines with J gene TRBJ2-5; D gene unclear. This CDR3 contains 16 residues. V lost 3 bases to trimming and J lost 3 bases, with 17 bases between them. Germline assignment: CDR1 MDHEN and CDR2 SYDVKM. This CDR3 reads CASSFWARRSEETQYF. DNA for the CDR3: TGTGCCAGCAGTTTCTGGGCCAGGCGATCAGAAGAGACCCAGTACTTC.

This rearrangement joins TRBV11-1 to TRBJ2-7, with D possibly matching TRBD2 (6 bases). Germline V gives CDR1 SGHAT, CDR2 FQDESV (reference sequence). CDR3 length equals 16 residues. The germline V and J ends were trimmed by 5 bases and 3 bases, with 20 bases remaining between them. The CDR3 here is CASSITLGSRGYEQYF. CDR3 bases: TGTGCCAGCAGCATTACCCTGGGATCGCGGGGCTACGAGCAGTACTTC.